Listed below are T cell receptor beta chains from one sample, sequenced in a study of shared clonotypes between healthy human individuals. This table comes from immunoSEQ multiplex PCR, and its TCRdb copy is limited to in-frame clones, with some not included. The data hold fewer than 650,000 clones, with about three quarters observed a single time. Input material: PBMCs. Receptor source: a woman in her 40s in good health. Some clones in this sample may be carry-over from other donors' samples. Both conserved end residues are part of each CDR3.

j_call | cdr3_length | v_call | cdr3_aa
TRBJ2-1 | 13 | TRBV6-6 | CASSGDAYNEQFF
TRBJ2-3 | 13 | TRBV18 | CASSPGIKDTQYF
TRBJ1-1 | 15 | TRBV9 | CASSVGGPWHTEAFF
TRBJ2-1 | 15 | TRBV7-2 | CASSLVSGTYNEQFF
TRBJ1-5 | 16 | TRBV2 | CASSWSRGYGNQPQHF
TRBJ2-7 | 13 | TRBV5-1 | CASSLGSGDEQYF
TRBJ2-1 | 15 | TRBV5-1 | CASSFGTSFYDEQFF
TRBJ2-3 | 14 | TRBV7-9 | CASSPGDPTDTQYF
TRBJ2-7 | 14 | TRBV6-1 | CASSLGTGGYEQYF
TRBJ1-1 | 15 | TRBV18 | CASSPPWVKNTEAFF
TRBJ2-7 | 14 | TRBV11-2 | CASSFDGGPYEQYF